This T cell receptor (beta chain) was sequenced in a study of blood T cell repertoires in COVID-19. About the research overall: From the United States, Italy and Spain came samples of acute and convalescent COVID-19.

The V end was cut by 0 bases, the J end by 9 bases, with 16 bases between. This CDR3 spans 15 amino acids. CDR1 and CDR2 from the germline V gene are SGDLS and YYNGEE. In the source study's methods: Amplifying reference gene primers gave estimates of nucleated cell counts. Libraries were prepared by immunoSEQ multiplex PCR; TCRdb keeps only in-frame clonotypes and omits some of them. The DNA gave D and trimming, while V, J and clone size come from that table. The top ten clones hold 5.5% to 8% of a sample with some 210,000 clones, around 90% of them seen once. The receptor was isolated from a man between 60 and 75 years old who had recovered from COVID-19. The chain employs TRBV9 and TRBJ2-1, with D possibly matching TRBD2 (6 bases). The source material was peripheral blood. The CDR3 DNA follows: TGTGCCAGCAGCGTAGTCGGCGGGATGTCGGGTGAGCAGTTCTTC. Translated, it gives CASSVVGGMSGEQFF.